One sample yielded the 14 T cell receptor beta chains listed below, sequenced in a study of CXCR3-negative and CXCR3-positive naive CD8 T cells (dated by TCRdb to between 2019 and 2020). Instrument on record: NextSeq 550. The Human TCR Profiling Kit (MiLaboratory) was used to make UMI-labeled 5' RACE TRB cDNA libraries. After reprocessing by TCRdb, each CDR3 protein sequence is one entry, and no DNA is given. Per the sample table, the count is approximately 47,000 distinct CDR3 sequences. The biggest ten clones account for roughly 2.5% of the sample. Specimen: naive CXCR3- CD8+ T cells from blood. Per the publication, the cell subset or site label means: CD45RO-CCR7+CD27+CD95- naive CD8+ T cells lacking CXCR3 (TNR3-). The receptors come from a human donor in good health. Some clones in this sample may be carry-over from other donors' samples.

The chain is built from TRBV6-2 or TRBV6-3 and TRBJ2-7; absent DNA, TCRdb's TRBD1 call cannot be checked. CDR1 and CDR2 from the germline V gene are MNHEY and SVGEGT. The CDR3 is made up of 13 amino acids. CDR3 residues: CASEGTGSWEQYF.

V gene TRBV15 combines with J gene TRBJ1-2. The CDR3 loop spans 18 amino acids. CDR1 and CDR2 from the germline V gene are LNHNV and YYDKDF (reference sequence). The CDR3 reads CATSRDRGGMGANYGYTF.

The chain carries TRBV9 and TRBJ2-1. This CDR3 comprises 13 residues. The germline CDR1 and CDR2 sequences are SGDLS and YYNGEE. CDR3: CASSFWVGDEQFF.

J is TRBJ2-3 and V is TRBV28. The CDR3 covers 14 residues. Germline V gene lookup returns CDR1 MDHEN and CDR2 SYDVKM. CDR3 sequence: CASSFTSHTDTQYF.

The chain has TRBV28 and TRBJ2-7; TCRdb picks TRBD1, but there is no DNA to check that call. This CDR3 has 15 amino acids. Germline values: CDR1 MDHEN, CDR2 SYDVKM. This CDR3 is CASSLGPGTTYEQYF.

This chain joins TRBV6-2 or TRBV6-3 and TRBJ2-2; TCRdb proposes TRBD2, but this gene call is untestable without DNA. CDR1 and CDR2 from the germline V gene are MNHEY and SVGEGT. CDR3 length: 15 residues. This chain's CDR3 is CASSYLASAVGELFF.

V and J are TRBV7-6 and TRBJ2-3; the TCRdb call, TRBD1, lacks DNA for checking. Germline lookup yields CDR1 SGHVS and CDR2 FNYEAQ. The length of the CDR3 is 15 residues. The CDR3 sequence is CASSLEEGEWDTQYF.

V and J are TRBV7-6 and TRBJ2-3; checking the TCRdb D call of TRBD1 is not possible without DNA. The CDR3 spans 14 residues. CDR1 is SGHVS and CDR2 is FNYEAQ in the germline V gene. The CDR3 loop is CASLDRGTTDTQYF.

The genes are TRBV7-9 and TRBJ1-4; as DNA is missing, the TRBD1 call by TCRdb cannot be tested. Germline V CDR1 and CDR2: SEHNR, FQNEAQ (reference sequence). The CDR3 has 16 residues. CDR3 region: CASSFSGGAWNEKLFF. Full variable domain (remainder filled in from reference TRBV7-9 and TRBJ1-4): DTGVSQNPRHKITKRGQNVTFRCDPISEHNRLYWYRQTLGQGPEFLTYFQNEAQLEKSRLLSDRFSAERPKGSFSTLEIQRTEQGDSAMYLCASSFSGGAWNEKLFFGSGTQLSVL.

The chain joins TRBV7-9 to TRBJ2-7; the TCRdb D gene call, TRBD1, has no DNA to confirm it. Germline CDR1 and CDR2: SEHNR and FQNEAQ (reference sequence). The length of the CDR3 is 12 residues. CDR3 in amino acids: CASSWTGDEQYF.

The rearrangement joins TRBV2 to TRBJ2-7; without DNA, the TCRdb call of TRBD1 cannot be checked. CDR1 and CDR2 (germline): SNHLY, FYNNEI. This CDR3 has 12 residues. The CDR3 sequence: CAGTGRMNEQYF.

The rearrangement joins TRBV3-1 to TRBJ1-5. CDR1 and CDR2 from the germline V gene are LGHDT and YNNKEL (reference sequence). The CDR3 has 16 amino acids. CDR3 residues: CASSQGGGIINQPQHF.

The genes are TRBV29-1 and TRBJ2-1. CDR1 is SQVTM and CDR2 is ANQGSEA in the germline V gene. This CDR3 comprises 16 residues. The CDR3: CSATFLQVPSYNEQFF.

The rearrangement uses TRBV29-1 and TRBJ2-7. The CDR3 contains 11 residues. Germline lookup yields CDR1 SQVTM and CDR2 ANQGSEA. The CDR3 is CSVLLVYEQYF.